This TCR beta chain was recovered during a study of T cell responses to AZD1222 COVID-19 vaccine (dated by TCRdb to about 2021). About the investigation overall: AZD1222 recipients with second doses at about 4 weeks or about 12 weeks were pooled, because spike-specific TCR depth and breadth did not differ between schedules. A total of approximately 230 trial participants underwent TCR sequencing, of whom some 210 received two doses of AZD1222 and around 25 received two doses of the MenACWY control vaccine. Enrollment into the trials was organized by age into subgroups of 18-55, 56-69 and 70-plus years, and those subgroups contained about 160, 30 and 59 TCR-sequenced participants, respectively. Findings and caveats that apply to the study as a whole: Reportedly, almost half of the unique spike-specific TCRs recognized epitopes lying outside the regions that are mutated in the B.1.351 and B.1.1.7 variants. Conclusions about previously exposed vaccinees are limited, since just five or six AZD1222 recipients were seropositive for SARS-CoV-2 at baseline. The 56-69-year group was small, and its depth increase did not reach significance, likely because of low power. Most participants were white British and females outnumbered males, and the authors suggested that clonal diversity may have been underestimated. Vaccine-associated CD4 TCRs spanned the whole spike protein, with dominant responses in regions 160-218 and 743-854. Because no day 14 peak-response samples were available, repertoires were characterized only after the peak T cell response. After two AZD1222 doses, spike-specific TCR breadth and depth were significantly higher than at day 0 and than in MenACWY recipients.

The CDR3 regions of human TCRbeta chains were analyzed by immunosequencing. For the original study's pipeline: Repertoire TCRs were checked for matches against a reference library of SARS-CoV-2-specific TCRs that had been generated using the MIRA antigen-specificity platform. Breadth was defined as the fraction of unique TCRs that were SARS-CoV-2-associated. Depth was defined as the fraction of total T cells that were SARS-CoV-2-associated. Using the MIRA data, each spike-specific TCR was mapped to the spike region that the TCR reacts to and placed in a CD4 or CD8 class. Log10-transformed breadth and depth values were compared by one-way ANOVA with Sidak's multiple comparisons tests. The immuneACCESS repertoire file appears here via TCRdb, limited to in-frame rearrangements. These files lack a portion of the clones; in checked studies, under half of the deficit traces to unresolved V genes, and the cause of the others is not known. That table is the source of V, J and clone size, and D and trimming were worked out from the DNA. The sample yields some 100,000 clones; approximately 91% were counted once. Approximately 19% of the sample rests with the top ten.

About this clone itself: There is no known antigen for this receptor. Base quality data are lacking; no much larger clone is found one base away.

V ends up 1 base short and J 6 bases short, with an unmatched junction base count of 2. CDR1 and CDR2 (SGHDN, FVKESK) derive from the germline V gene. From cysteine to phenylalanine, the CDR3 is 14 amino acids long. The kept DNA is CDR3 alone, 42 bases in frame from the first base. The sample's time point label is to be understood as: baseline before first vaccination. The vaccinee samples were drawn from two UK trials, COV001 and COV002, one of which was a single-blind randomized controlled phase 2/3 trial testing AZD1222 (ChAdOx1 nCoV-19) in healthy adults. For TCRbeta chain sequencing, PBMC samples were collected from trial participants at day 0 and at day 28 after the second dose.

This TCR derives from an adult in good health. The sample here was peripheral blood, taken on day 0 of AZD1222 vaccination. The chain links TRBV14 with TRBJ2-2; 7 of the junction bases match TRBD2. The CDR3 reads CASSQAGRAGELFF. The nucleotides read TGTGCCAGCAGCCAAGCAGGGAGGGCCGGGGAGCTGTTTTTT.